The 28 T cell receptor beta chains below all came from one sample that was sequenced in a study of cytomegalovirus exposure and HLA in healthy donors. Researchers ran the PCR with 60 Vbeta and 13 Jbeta primers. Data came from immunoSEQ multiplex PCR; TCRdb stores just in-frame clones and leaves some out. The sample records 100,000 to 150,000 clones, roughly three quarters being singletons. The sequencing sample was made of PBMCs. The receptors originated from a man aged 18 to 29 in good health and CMV-seronegative.

This clone was counted a single time. The chain recombines TRBV2 with TRBJ2-3; tentative D call: TRBD2 (5 bases). The CDR3 consists of 14 residues. Germline V lookup: CDR1 SNHLY, CDR2 FYNNEI. V lost 5 bases and J 4 bases, leaving 13 bases between the germline ends. The CDR3 spells CASSLLSAADTQYF. The CDR3 DNA sequence: TGTGCCAGCAGTCTTCTTTCAGCGGCAGATACGCAGTATTTT.

The V gene is TRBV19, the J gene TRBJ2-3; a weak D match, TRBD1 (6 bases). CDR3 length: 14 residues. V lost 4 bases, J lost 11 bases, and 19 bases lay in between. CDR1 is LNHDA, CDR2 SQIVND, per germline (reference sequence). CDR3 in DNA: TGTGCCAGTAGTACCGGGTACAGGGCCCGGGGGCAGTATTTT. It is translated as CASSTGYRARGQYF.

CDR3 sequence reads: CASSLAFWLAGEETQYF. The CDR3, as DNA: TGTGCCAGCAGCTTAGCGTTCTGGCTAGCGGGAGAGGAGACCCAGTACTTC. J is TRBJ2-5 and V is TRBV7-9, with 10 bases lining up with TRBD2. With 0 bases clipped from V and 5 bases from J, the junction kept 9 bases outside the gene matches. This CDR3 has 17 residues. Germline V gives CDR1 SEHNR, CDR2 FQNEAQ (reference sequence).

This chain joins TRBV28 and TRBJ1-4; tentatively, D is TRBD1 (6 bases). CDR3 size: 16 residues. The V end lost 2 bases, the J end lost 8 bases, and 18 bases lay between the germline ends. Germline V lookup: CDR1 MDHEN, CDR2 SYDVKM. The CDR3 is CASSLGLDRATEKLFF. CDR3 nucleotides: TGTGCCAGCAGTTTAGGATTGGACAGAGCCACCGAAAAACTGTTTTTT. The full variable domain, its missing parts supplied by reference TRBV28 and TRBJ1-4, is DVKVTQSSRYLVKRTGEKVFLECVQDMDHENMFWYRQDPGLGLRLIYFSYDVKMKEKGDIPEGYSVSREKKERFSLILESASTNQTSMYLCASSLGLDRATEKLFFGSGTQLSVL.

J is TRBJ2-7 and V is TRBV10-1; TRBD2 matches 9 bases. Germline lookup yields CDR1 WNHNN and CDR2 SYGVQD (reference sequence). The J segment lost 0 bases and the V segment lost 5 bases, leaving 11 bases of the junction unmatched. The CDR3 runs 17 residues. The CDR3 nucleotides are TGCGCCAGCAGTACATGGCGGGAGGGCCGATACTCCTACGAGCAGTACTTC. Translated, it gives CASSTWREGRYSYEQYF.

The chain couples TRBV4-3 to TRBJ1-4; 9 bases match TRBD1. The CDR3 totals 17 residues. V dropped 1 base and J dropped 7; count of bases not matched to a gene: 10. Looked up from germline, CDR1 is LGHNA and CDR2 is YSLEER. For the CDR3, the DNA is TGCGCCAGCAGCCAAGGGATTGTGACAGGGGGTATTGAAAAACTGTTTTTT. Residues: CASSQGIVTGGIEKLFF.

As concerns this clone: A junction boundary mismatches the germline segment, possibly from a read error. The chain uses TRBV20-1 and TRBJ1-1, with unresolved D. The CDR3 sequence is 11 residues long. CDR1 is DFQATT and CDR2 is SNEGSKA in the germline V gene (reference sequence). Here the CDR3 DNA reads TGCAGCGCTAGAGTGTTCTGTGAAGCTTTCTTT. Amino acids: CSARVFCEAFF.

This chain joins TRBV30 and TRBJ1-2, with D perhaps TRBD1 (6 bases). From germline, CDR1 is GTSNPN and CDR2 SVGIG (reference sequence). There are 12 residues in the CDR3. V dropped 8 bases and J dropped 5 bases, with 15 bases sitting between them. The CDR3, as DNA: TGTGCCCAAACGAGGGGGATTTATGGCTACACCTTC. This sequence encodes CAQTRGIYGYTF.

The gene calls are TRBV10-2 and TRBJ2-7, with D possibly matching TRBD2 (6 bases). Per the germline V gene, CDR1 is WSHSY and CDR2 is SAAADI. V lost 7 bases, J lost 6 bases, and 22 bases lay in between. The CDR3 covers 15 residues. This CDR3 reads CASNGGPQPWGEQYV. CDR3 bases: TGCGCCAGCAACGGGGGACCCCAACCTTGGGGCGAGCAGTACGTC.

The gene calls are TRBV5-5 and TRBJ2-1; possibly TRBD1 for D (5 bases). CDR1 and CDR2 from the germline V gene are SGHKS and YYEKEE (reference sequence). Trimming took 1 base from V and 6 from J, leaving 8 bases between them. The CDR3 contains 13 residues. The DNA of the CDR3 is TGTGCCAGCAGCTTGTTAGGGGCCAATGAGCAGTTCTTC. It specifies CASSLLGANEQFF.

This chain connects TRBV7-9 to TRBJ2-6; possible D gene TRBD1, 6 bases. This CDR3 comprises 18 residues. V shed 6 bases and J shed 0 bases, with 18 bases lying between them. Germline loops: CDR1 SEHNR, CDR2 FQNEAQ (reference sequence). For the CDR3, the DNA is TGTGCCAGCAGTCCATCCCCGGGACAACACTCTGGGGCCAACGTCCTGACTTTC. Protein sequence: CASSPSPGQHSGANVLTF.

The chain has TRBV11-2 and TRBJ2-3; 8 bases align to TRBD2. The CDR3 has 15 amino acids. The trim removed 1 base at V and 5 bases at J, leaving 5 bases unmatched. Germline V gene sequence: CDR1 SGHAT, CDR2 FQNNGV. The CDR3: CASSLVGTSRDTQYF. The CDR3 coding sequence is TGTGCCAGCAGCTTAGTGGGGACTAGTCGAGATACGCAGTATTTT.

The CDR3 loop is CASSLGQGGGYTF. The CDR3 nucleotides read TGTGCCAGCAGCTTAGGACAGGGAGGAGGCTACACCTTC. The chain recombines TRBV7-2 with TRBJ1-2; 7 bases map to TRBD1. CDR3 length: 13 amino acids. CDR1 and CDR2 from the germline V gene are SGHTA and FQGNSA. V lost 1 base, J lost 8 bases, and 4 bases stayed unmatched.

This clone was detected once. This sequence joins TRBV5-6 and TRBJ2-3; 8 bases are a match to TRBD2. Germline CDR1 reads SGHDT; CDR2 reads YYEEEE. The V and J ends lost 4 bases and 4 bases, in that order; junction bases with no gene match: 14. The CDR3 length is 17 residues. The CDR3 region has the DNA TGTGCCAGCAGCGTACCCGGGACTAGAAGGTCAGCAGATACGCAGTATTTT. Amino acid sequence: CASSVPGTRRSADTQYF.

The genes are TRBV4-1 and TRBJ2-3; 8 bases line up with TRBD2. CDR3 length equals 14 residues. Germline assignment: CDR1 MGHRA and CDR2 YSYEKL. J was trimmed by 6 bases and V by 4 bases; bases with no gene match: 6. For the CDR3, the DNA is TGCGCCAGCAGCCTGAGCGGGGGAGGGGATACGCAGTATTTT. This encodes CASSLSGGGDTQYF.

CDR3: CASILGQAEAFF. The CDR3 DNA reads as TGTGCCAGCATACTGGGACAGGCGGAAGCTTTCTTT. The chain links TRBV2 to TRBJ1-1; 8 nucleotides agree with TRBD1. CDR1 is SNHLY and CDR2 is FYNNEI in the germline V gene. After removal of 7 bases from V and 8 bases from J, the junction contained 6 bases not matched to a gene. This CDR3 has 12 residues.

The genes are TRBV6-5 and TRBJ2-2, with a weak D call TRBD2 (6 bases). The germline V gene has CDR1 MNHEY and CDR2 SVGAGI. This CDR3 has 16 residues. The V end lost 2 bases, the J end lost 5 bases, and 15 bases lay between the germline ends. This chain's CDR3 is CASSYPWASATGELFF. For the CDR3, the DNA is TGTGCCAGCAGTTACCCATGGGCTAGCGCTACCGGGGAGCTGTTTTTT.

This clone has just a few counts. The chain has TRBV4-1 and TRBJ1-1; D perhaps matches TRBD1 (6 bases). Trimming cost V 2 bases and J 8 bases, with 9 bases left between them. The CDR3 consists of 12 residues. The V gene's germline CDR1 is MGHRA and CDR2 YSYEKL. The CDR3 here is CASSQTGTEAFF. For the CDR3, the DNA is TGCGCCAGCAGCCAAACCGGGACAGAAGCTTTCTTT.

This clone was recorded a few times. This rearrangement joins TRBV5-1 to TRBJ1-2; 9 bases are a match to TRBD1. Germline CDR1 is SGHRS and CDR2 is YFSETQ. Trimming removed 1 base from V and 6 bases from J; junction bases left unmatched: 7. This CDR3 is 15 amino acids long. This chain's CDR3 is CASSLSGQGRDGYTF. DNA of the CDR3: TGCGCCAGCAGCTTGAGTGGACAGGGGAGGGATGGCTACACCTTC.

The V and J genes are TRBV28 and TRBJ2-5; 10 nucleotides line up with TRBD2. CDR3 length: 16 amino acids. Trimming at V came to 6 bases and at J to 4 bases, leaving 11 bases not matched to a gene. CDR1 is MDHEN, CDR2 SYDVKM, per germline. CDR3 amino acids: CASSIGGAGGRETQYF. The CDR3 DNA reads TGTGCCAGCAGCATTGGAGGAGCGGGAGGGCGAGAGACCCAGTACTTC.

J is TRBJ1-6 and V is TRBV10-3; tentatively, D is TRBD1 (6 bases). The CDR3 has 13 amino acids. Trimming removed 6 bases at V and 7 bases at J, with 10 bases between. Germline loops: CDR1 ENHRY, CDR2 SYGVKD. The CDR3 loop reads CAIRQGKNSPLHF. CDR3 in DNA: TGTGCCATCAGACAGGGAAAGAATTCACCCCTCCACTTT.

V gene TRBV21-1 combines with J gene TRBJ1-3; the D segment call TRBD1 is taken from the table without a DNA check. TRBV21-1 is tagged as a pseudogene. The CDR3 is made up of 17 amino acids. CDR3 sequence reads: CASSKVWCQDSGNTIYF. CDR3 in DNA: TGTGCCAGCAGCAAAGTTTGGTGCCAGGACTCTGGAAACACCATATATTTT.

The chain carries TRBV29-1 and TRBJ2-2; D is uncertain. In germline, CDR1 is SQVTM, CDR2 ANQGSEA. V lost 6 bases to trimming and J lost 5 bases, with 10 bases between them. The CDR3 spans 12 residues. CDR3: CSVHFSTGELFF. CDR3 DNA sequence: TGCAGCGTCCACTTCTCAACCGGGGAGCTGTTTTTT.

The chain recombines TRBV16 with TRBJ1-4; no firm D call. Trimming pared 5 bases from V and 6 bases from J, leaving 10 bases between. The germline V gene encodes CDR1 KGHSY and CDR2 FQNENV. CDR3 size: 13 residues. Here the CDR3 DNA reads TGTGCCAGCAGCAACCCGGGTCATGAAAAACTGTTTTTT. Encoded protein: CASSNPGHEKLFF.

The V and J genes are TRBV28 and TRBJ2-2; D gene unclear. The V end was cut by 6 bases, the J end by 0 bases, with 5 bases between. The CDR3 is made up of 13 amino acids. Germline lookup yields CDR1 MDHEN and CDR2 SYDVKM. CDR3 DNA: TGTGCCAGCAGAACTGCGAACACCGGGGAGCTGTTTTTT. Residues: CASRTANTGELFF. The full variable domain, its missing parts supplied by reference TRBV28 and TRBJ2-2, is DVKVTQSSRYLVKRTGEKVFLECVQDMDHENMFWYRQDPGLGLRLIYFSYDVKMKEKGDIPEGYSVSREKKERFSLILESASTNQTSMYLCASRTANTGELFFGEGSRLTVL.

This clone has more than one count but fewer than ten. The chain combines TRBV30 with TRBJ2-7; D not certain. Between the trimmed V and J ends, which lost 4 bases and 1 base, there was a span of 8 bases. CDR3 length: 12 amino acids. Germline V lookup: CDR1 GTSNPN, CDR2 SVGIG (reference sequence). The CDR3 region is CAWNSDSYEQYF. In DNA, the CDR3 is TGTGCCTGGAATTCAGATTCCTACGAGCAGTACTTC.

This sequence joins TRBV7-3 and TRBJ2-5; D is possibly TRBD2 (5 bases). V dropped 2 bases and J dropped 2 bases, with 6 bases sitting between them. Germline V gene lookup returns CDR1 SGHTA and CDR2 FQGTGA. The CDR3 runs to 13 residues. Here the CDR3 DNA reads TGTGCCAGCAGCTTAGAGGGTCAAGAGACCCAGTACTTC. Amino acid sequence: CASSLEGQETQYF.

V usage is TRBV6-5 and J usage is TRBJ2-7, with D perhaps matching TRBD1 (6 bases). The CDR3 totals 14 residues. Germline V lookup: CDR1 MNHEY, CDR2 SVGAGI. Trimming removed 0 bases at V and 3 bases at J, with 9 bases between. CDR3 sequence reads: CASSYSTQGYEQYF. In DNA form, the CDR3 reads TGTGCCAGCAGTTACTCGACACAGGGCTACGAGCAGTACTTC.